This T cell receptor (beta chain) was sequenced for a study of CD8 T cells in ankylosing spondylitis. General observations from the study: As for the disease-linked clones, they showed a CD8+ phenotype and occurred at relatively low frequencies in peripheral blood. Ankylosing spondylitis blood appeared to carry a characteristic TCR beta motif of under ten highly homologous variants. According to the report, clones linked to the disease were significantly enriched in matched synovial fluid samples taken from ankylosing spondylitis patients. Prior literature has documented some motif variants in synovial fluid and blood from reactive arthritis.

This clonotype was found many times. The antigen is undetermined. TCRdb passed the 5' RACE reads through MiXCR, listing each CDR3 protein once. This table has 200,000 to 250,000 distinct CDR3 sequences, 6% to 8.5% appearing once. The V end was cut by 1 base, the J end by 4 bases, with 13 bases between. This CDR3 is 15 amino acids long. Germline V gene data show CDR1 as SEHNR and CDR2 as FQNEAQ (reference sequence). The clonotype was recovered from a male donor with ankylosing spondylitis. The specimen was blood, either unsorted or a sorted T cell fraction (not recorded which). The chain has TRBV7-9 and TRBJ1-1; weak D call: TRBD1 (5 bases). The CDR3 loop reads CASSLGSRGGTEAFF. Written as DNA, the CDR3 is TGTGCCAGCAGCTTAGGGTCGAGGGGAGGCACTGAAGCTTTCTTT.